This T cell receptor (beta chain) came from a study of shared clonotypes between healthy human individuals. Whole-study results and caveats: Around 5.3% of naive CD4 clonotypes were shared across a handful of donors.

Trimming took off 3 bases at V and 1 base at J, with 9 bases between the two ends. The CDR3 is 14 residues long. Germline V CDR1 and CDR2: SGHTA, FQGNSA. TCRdb's table, derived via immunoSEQ multiplex PCR, lists solely in-frame clones and lacks some. The sample has 1.5 million to 2.5 million clones, over 85% seen once. Only CD45RO-negative cells positively selected for CCR7 counted as naive CD8 cells, so terminally differentiated effector memory CD45RA+ cells were excluded. Notes on this clone: The antigen is unknown. Other DNA sequences in this sample translate to the same CDR3.

The genes are TRBV7-2 and TRBJ1-1, with D unresolved. Specimen: naive CD8+ T cells sorted from blood. This clonotype was sampled from a man aged 18 to 30 in good health. This CDR3 reads CASSFLTGNTEAFF. The CDR3 DNA reads TGTGCCAGCAGCTTCTTGACGGGGAACACTGAAGCTTTCTTT.